This TCR beta chain originates from a study of T-cell reconstitution after alpha-beta-depleted transplantation in children. Unique molecular identifiers were incorporated when the TCRbeta library was constructed. TCRdb re-derived calls from the PCR reads in MiXCR, one entry per CDR3 protein. In the table there are approximately 130,000 distinct CDR3 sequences, roughly 9% of which are singletons. The germline CDR1 and CDR2 sequences are LNHDA and SQIVND (reference sequence). There are 12 residues in the CDR3. The ends were cut back, 4 bases at V and 7 bases at J, with 8 bases in the middle. The receptor comes from a girl under three years old who had a stem cell transplant for combined immunodeficiency, so the T cells may come from the graft donor. Sequences were derived from PBMCs, mostly from graft donor cells, sampled 180 days after TCRalphabeta/CD19-depleted stem cell transplant. J is TRBJ2-1 and V is TRBV19; either TRBD1 or TRBD2 may fit D (6 bases each). The CDR3 loop is CASSTGANEQFF. CDR3 in DNA: TGTGCCAGTAGTACGGGGGCAAATGAGCAGTTCTTC. Supplemented by reference TRBV19 and TRBJ2-1, the full variable domain reads DGGITQSPKYLFRKEGQNVTLSCEQNLNHDAMYWYRQDPGQGLRLIYYSQIVNDFQKGDIAEGYSVSREKKESFPLTVTSAQKNPTAFYLCASSTGANEQFFGPGTRLTVL.